This T cell receptor beta chain is drawn from a study of T cell responses to AZD1222 COVID-19 vaccine. The overall study: Pooling of second doses given at about 4 or about 12 weeks was done.

V gave up 4 bases and J gave up 2 bases, with 16 bases separating them. The CDR3 consists of 16 residues. CDR1 and CDR2 from the germline V gene are MGHRA and YSYEKL. Assay used: immunoSEQ multiplex PCR; TCRdb lists only in-frame clones, some missing. The table records approximately 100,000 clones, about 89% of them present only once. The table lists this clone with a few counts. Its target is unknown. Study-wide results and caveats: Clonal diversity was possibly underestimated, and white British individuals and females predominated among donors. Repertoires in all cases were sampled only once the peak T cell response had passed.

The clonotype comes from an adult in good health. Sequenced here: peripheral blood, sampled on day 0 of AZD1222 vaccination. The V and J genes are TRBV4-1 and TRBJ2-3, with TRBD1 as a possible D gene (6 bases). CDR3: CASSPRTVLYTDTQYF. DNA of the CDR3: TGCGCCAGCAGCCCGAGGACAGTGCTTTACACAGATACGCAGTATTTT.